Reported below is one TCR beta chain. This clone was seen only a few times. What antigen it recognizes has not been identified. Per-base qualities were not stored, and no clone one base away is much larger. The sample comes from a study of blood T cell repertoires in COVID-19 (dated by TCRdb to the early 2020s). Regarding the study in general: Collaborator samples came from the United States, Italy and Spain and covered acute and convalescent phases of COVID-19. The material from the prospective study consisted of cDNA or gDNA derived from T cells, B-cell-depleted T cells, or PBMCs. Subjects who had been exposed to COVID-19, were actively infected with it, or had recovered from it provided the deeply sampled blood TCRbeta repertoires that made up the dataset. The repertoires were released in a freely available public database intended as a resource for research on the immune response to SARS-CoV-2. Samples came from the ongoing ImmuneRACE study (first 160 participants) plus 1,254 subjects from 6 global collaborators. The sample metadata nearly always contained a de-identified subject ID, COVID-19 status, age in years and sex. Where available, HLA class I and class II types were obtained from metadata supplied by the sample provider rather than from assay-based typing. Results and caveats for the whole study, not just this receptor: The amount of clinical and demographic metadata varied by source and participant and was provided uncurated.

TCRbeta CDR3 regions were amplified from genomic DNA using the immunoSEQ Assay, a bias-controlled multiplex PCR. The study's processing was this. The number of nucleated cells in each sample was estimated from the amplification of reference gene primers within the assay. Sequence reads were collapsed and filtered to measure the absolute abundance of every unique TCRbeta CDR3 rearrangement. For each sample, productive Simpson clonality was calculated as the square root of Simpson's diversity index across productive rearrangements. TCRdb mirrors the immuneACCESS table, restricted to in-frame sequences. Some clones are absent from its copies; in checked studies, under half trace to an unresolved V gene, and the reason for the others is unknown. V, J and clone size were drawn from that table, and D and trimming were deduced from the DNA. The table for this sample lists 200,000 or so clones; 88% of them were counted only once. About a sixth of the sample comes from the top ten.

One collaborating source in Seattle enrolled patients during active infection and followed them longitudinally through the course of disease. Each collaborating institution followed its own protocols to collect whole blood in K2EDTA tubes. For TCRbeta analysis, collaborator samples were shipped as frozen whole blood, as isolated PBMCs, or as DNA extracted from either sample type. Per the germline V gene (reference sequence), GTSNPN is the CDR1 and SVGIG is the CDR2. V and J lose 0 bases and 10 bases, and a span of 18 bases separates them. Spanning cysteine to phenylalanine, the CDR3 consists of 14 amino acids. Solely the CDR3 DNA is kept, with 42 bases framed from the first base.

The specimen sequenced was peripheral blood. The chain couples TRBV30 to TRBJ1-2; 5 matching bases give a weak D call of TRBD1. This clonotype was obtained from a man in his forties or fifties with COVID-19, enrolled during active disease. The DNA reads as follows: TGTGCCTGGAGTGTAAACAGGAACACGCCTGACTACACCTTC. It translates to CAWSVNRNTPDYTF.